This is a list of T cell receptor beta chains from one sample in a study of beta chain features in type 1 diabetes. Only in-frame clones appear in the TCRdb table, and some are missing; sequencing was by immunoSEQ multiplex PCR. The top ten hold around 0.12% of the sample, which has 600,000 to 750,000 clones, around 12% seen once. The material sequenced was naive CD4+ T cells from blood. The receptors originated from a young man with type 1 diabetes. CDR3s include the opening cysteine and the closing phenylalanine or tryptophan. A D gene is named only where the DNA matches it firmly. Expanded clones are given a class, and other clones once, few, many or no size at all.

TRBV6-1	TRBJ2-1	.	.	CASSLIVGETNEQFF	TGTGCCAGCAGTCTAATCGTCGGGGAAACGAATGAGCAGTTCTTC
TRBV18	TRBJ1-5	.	.	CASSPGRDQPQHF	TGTGCCAGCTCACCAGGACGCGATCAGCCCCAGCATTTT
TRBV5-4	TRBJ2-7	.	few	CASSLVGTQQYF	TGTGCCAGCAGCTTGGTCGGTACCCAGCAGTACTTC
TRBV7-6	TRBJ2-2	TRBD1	.	CASSYRGSGELFF	TGTGCCAGCAGCTACAGGGGATCCGGGGAGCTGTTTTTT
TRBV19	TRBJ2-5	.	.	CASSIDAQGGHLTQYF	TGTGCCAGTAGTATAGATGCCCAGGGTGGGCACCTAACCCAGTACTTC
TRBV25-1	TRBJ1-5	.	.	CASSESGSGEGQPQHF	TGTGCCAGCAGTGAATCTGGGTCAGGGGAGGGTCAGCCCCAGCATTTT
TRBV28	TRBJ2-7	.	.	CASSLPRRHTYEQYF	TGTGCCAGCAGTTTACCGCGTCGACACACCTACGAGCAGTACTTC
TRBV18	TRBJ1-1	.	.	CASAALSTNTEAFF	TGTGCCAGCGCGGCTTTGAGTACGAACACTGAAGCTTTCTTT
TRBV7-9	TRBJ2-7	.	.	CASSGIKWGYEQYF	TGTGCCAGCAGCGGGATTAAATGGGGTTACGAGCAGTACTTC
TRBV25-1	TRBJ2-2	.	few	CASSEGEGTGELFF	TGTGCCAGCAGTGAGGGCGAAGGTACCGGGGAGCTGTTTTTT
TRBV29-1	TRBJ2-1	TRBD2	few	CSVRSGGQSYNEQFF	TGCAGCGTTCGGAGCGGGGGGCAATCCTACAATGAGCAGTTCTTC
TRBV11-2	TRBJ2-7	TRBD1	few	CASSLDRGVYEQYF	TGTGCCAGCAGCCTGGACAGGGGGGTCTACGAGCAGTACTTC
TRBV30	TRBJ1-5	TRBD1	few	CAWTSGGTQPQHF	TGTGCCTGGACCTCAGGGGGCACTCAGCCCCAGCATTTT
TRBV4-3	TRBJ2-7	.	few	CASSQEVQGGFGEQYF	TGCGCCAGCAGCCAAGAGGTCCAGGGCGGTTTCGGCGAGCAGTACTTC
TRBV6-5	TRBJ1-6	.	few	CASSSRTGYNSPLHF	TGTGCCAGCAGTTCCAGGACCGGGTATAATTCACCCCTCCACTTT
TRBV4-3	TRBJ2-2	.	.	CASSQDHRGFAAAGELFF	TGCGCCAGCAGCCAAGATCACCGCGGTTTTGCCGCCGCCGGGGAGCTGTTTTTT
TRBV20-1	TRBJ2-1	.	few	CSARRGNEQFF	TGCAGTGCTAGAAGGGGTAATGAGCAGTTCTTC
TRBV29-1	TRBJ2-1	.	few	CSVEPLPRNEQFF	TGCAGCGTTGAACCCCTCCCTCGGAATGAGCAGTTCTTC
TRBV25-1	TRBJ2-7	TRBD2	.	CASTPGGASYEQYF	TGTGCCAGCACTCCGGGGGGGGCCTCCTACGAGCAGTACTTC
TRBV9	TRBJ1-1	.	.	CASSARGDTEAFF	TGTGCCAGCAGCGCCCGGGGGGACACTGAAGCTTTCTTT
TRBV7-2	TRBJ1-1	.	few	CASSLVRQNTEAFF	TGTGCCAGCAGCTTAGTTCGACAGAACACTGAAGCTTTCTTT
TRBV4-2	TRBJ2-1	.	few	CASSQEPSGWGEQFF	TGTGCCAGCAGCCAAGAACCTAGTGGGTGGGGTGAGCAGTTCTTC
TRBV9	TRBJ1-3	TRBD1	few	CASSPPGTGGSGNTIYF	TGTGCCAGCAGCCCTCCCGGGACAGGGGGCTCTGGAAACACCATATATTTT
TRBV28	TRBJ2-1	.	.	CASREEGIYNEQFF	TGTGCCAGCAGAGAGGAAGGGATCTACAATGAGCAGTTCTTC
TRBV9	TRBJ1-6	.	.	CASSASQSSDNSPLHF	TGTGCCAGCAGCGCCTCCCAGTCTTCGGATAATTCACCCCTCCACTTT
TRBV12-5	TRBJ2-7	.	once	CASGRDGGSYEQYF	TGTGCTAGTGGTCGGGACGGAGGCTCCTACGAGCAGTACTTC
TRBV5-4	TRBJ2-2	TRBD1	few	CASSSDRTGAGELFF	TGTGCCAGCAGCTCGGACCGGACAGGGGCCGGGGAGCTGTTTTTT